The rows below give T cell receptor beta chains drawn from one sample of a study of blood T cell repertoires in COVID-19. TCRdb keeps only in-frame clones here, not all; method: immunoSEQ multiplex PCR. This table holds around 170,000 clones, roughly 87% found once. The sample consisted of PBMCs or T cells enriched from blood (not recorded which). Receptors originate from a woman between 50 and 59 years old who had recovered from COVID-19. Both conserved end residues are part of each CDR3. Each record gives: CDR3 DNA, CDR3 protein, J gene, D gene, V gene, CDR3 length, clone size. The D gene is left open where the match is weak. Clone size is not always given. Where it is, it says once, few, many or a class for expanded clones.

CDR3nt: TGTGCCAGCAGCTCTCTCGCGGCAGTTCGAGATACGCAGTATTTT
CDR3aa: CASSSLAAVRDTQYF
j_gene: TRBJ2-3
d_gene: -
v_gene: TRBV6-5
len: 15
abundance: -

CDR3nt: TGTGCCAGCAGTCCCGGACAGGGCCGTGAAAAACTGTTTTTT
CDR3aa: CASSPGQGREKLFF
j_gene: TRBJ1-4
d_gene: TRBD1
v_gene: TRBV6-5
len: 14
abundance: -

CDR3nt: TGTGCCAGCAGTGAGAACAGGGCGACCTCCTACGAGCAGTACTTC
CDR3aa: CASSENRATSYEQYF
j_gene: TRBJ2-7
d_gene: -
v_gene: TRBV6-1
len: 15
abundance: few

CDR3nt: TGTGCCAGCAGTTTACAGGGGTTGGGTCCCAATGAGCAGTTCTTC
CDR3aa: CASSLQGLGPNEQFF
j_gene: TRBJ2-1
d_gene: TRBD1
v_gene: TRBV6-5
len: 15
abundance: few

CDR3nt: TGTGCCAGCAGCACTTCCCGGGGTGGAAATGAGCAGTTCTTC
CDR3aa: CASSTSRGGNEQFF
j_gene: TRBJ2-1
d_gene: -
v_gene: TRBV9
len: 14
abundance: -

CDR3nt: TGTGCCAGCAGTAAAGACGGTAACTATGGCTACACCTTC
CDR3aa: CASSKDGNYGYTF
j_gene: TRBJ1-2
d_gene: -
v_gene: TRBV2
len: 13
abundance: once

CDR3nt: TGTGCCAGCAGTTTATCGACACTAGCGACCGAGGGTGAGCAGTTCTTC
CDR3aa: CASSLSTLATEGEQFF
j_gene: TRBJ2-1
d_gene: TRBD2
v_gene: TRBV27
len: 16
abundance: -

CDR3nt: TGCAGCGCTTTGACAGCCTACAATGAGCAGTTCTTC
CDR3aa: CSALTAYNEQFF
j_gene: TRBJ2-1
d_gene: -
v_gene: TRBV29-1
len: 12
abundance: -

CDR3nt: TGTGCCAGCAGCTTGGGACAGGGTATTTACGAGCAGTACTTC
CDR3aa: CASSLGQGIYEQYF
j_gene: TRBJ2-7
d_gene: TRBD1
v_gene: TRBV28
len: 14
abundance: -

CDR3nt: TGCGCCAGCAGCTTGGTTCCCCCCGGGTCGGGGGCAGATACGCAGTATTTT
CDR3aa: CASSLVPPGSGADTQYF
j_gene: TRBJ2-3
d_gene: -
v_gene: TRBV5-1
len: 17
abundance: few

CDR3nt: TGCGCCAGCGGTCAAGAGGGACAGGGCGGCGAAAAACTGTTTTTT
CDR3aa: CASGQEGQGGEKLFF
j_gene: TRBJ1-4
d_gene: TRBD1
v_gene: TRBV5-1
len: 15
abundance: few

CDR3nt: TGTGCCACCAGCAGAGATCGAGGAACAGGGAGGAACACTGAAGCTTTCTTT
CDR3aa: CATSRDRGTGRNTEAFF
j_gene: TRBJ1-1
d_gene: -
v_gene: TRBV15
len: 17
abundance: -

CDR3nt: TGCAGTGCTAGTGTCCAGGGGGGCAATCAGCCCCAGCATTTT
CDR3aa: CSASVQGGNQPQHF
j_gene: TRBJ1-5
d_gene: TRBD1
v_gene: TRBV20-1
len: 14
abundance: -

CDR3nt: TGTGCCAGCAGTTCTGACAGGGTAACTCAGCCCCAGCATTTT
CDR3aa: CASSSDRVTQPQHF
j_gene: TRBJ1-5
d_gene: TRBD1
v_gene: TRBV27
len: 14
abundance: -

CDR3nt: TGTGCCAGCAGCTCGGGGGAAAAACTGTTTTTT
CDR3aa: CASSSGEKLFF
j_gene: TRBJ1-4
d_gene: -
v_gene: TRBV7-9
len: 11
abundance: few

CDR3nt: TGTGCCAGCAGCCCGAGACAGGCACTGAACACTGAAGCTTTCTTT
CDR3aa: CASSPRQALNTEAFF
j_gene: TRBJ1-1
d_gene: -
v_gene: TRBV7-9
len: 15
abundance: -

CDR3nt: TGTGCCAGCAGTCGGACAGAGAACACTGAAGCTTTCTTT
CDR3aa: CASSRTENTEAFF
j_gene: TRBJ1-1
d_gene: -
v_gene: TRBV6-5
len: 13
abundance: -

CDR3nt: TGCGCCAGCAGCCAGCGGGGGGCTTCGCAGTATTTT
CDR3aa: CASSQRGASQYF
j_gene: TRBJ2-3
d_gene: TRBD2
v_gene: TRBV5-1
len: 12
abundance: -

CDR3nt: TGTGCCAGCAGCCGAGGGTGGGGACAGACCTACTCAGTAGGTGAAGCTTTCTTT
CDR3aa: CASSRGWGQTYSVGEAFF
j_gene: TRBJ1-1
d_gene: TRBD1
v_gene: TRBV5-8
len: 18
abundance: -

CDR3nt: TGTGCCAGCAGCGTAGGTCGGACAGATACGCAGTATTTT
CDR3aa: CASSVGRTDTQYF
j_gene: TRBJ2-3
d_gene: -
v_gene: TRBV9
len: 13
abundance: -

CDR3nt: TGTGCCAGCAGTTTGGACAGCTCGAATACCGAGCAGTACTTC
CDR3aa: CASSLDSSNTEQYF
j_gene: TRBJ2-7
d_gene: -
v_gene: TRBV27
len: 14
abundance: once

CDR3nt: TGTGCCAGCAGCCCCACCGTGAGCGACGAGCAGTACTTC
CDR3aa: CASSPTVSDEQYF
j_gene: TRBJ2-7
d_gene: -
v_gene: TRBV11-2
len: 13
abundance: -

CDR3nt: TGTGCCAGCAGCTTATTACAGGGGGAACGCGGCTACACCTTC
CDR3aa: CASSLLQGERGYTF
j_gene: TRBJ1-2
d_gene: TRBD1
v_gene: TRBV7-9
len: 14
abundance: -

CDR3nt: TGTGCCAGCAGTTTGGTCCCTAGCGGGAGAGAGACCCAGTACTTC
CDR3aa: CASSLVPSGRETQYF
j_gene: TRBJ2-5
d_gene: TRBD2
v_gene: TRBV28
len: 15
abundance: -

CDR3nt: TGTGCCAGCAGTGGCACAGGGAGATTCTCCTACAATGAGCAGTTCTTC
CDR3aa: CASSGTGRFSYNEQFF
j_gene: TRBJ2-1
d_gene: -
v_gene: TRBV6-2/TRBV6-3
len: 16
abundance: -

CDR3nt: TGCGCCAGCAGCTTGGGCCCCCTAGGGAGTAACTACGAGCAGTACTTC
CDR3aa: CASSLGPLGSNYEQYF
j_gene: TRBJ2-7
d_gene: -
v_gene: TRBV5-1
len: 16
abundance: once

CDR3nt: TGCGCCAGCAGCGCCACTAGCGGAGGGGCCTACGAGCAGTACTTC
CDR3aa: CASSATSGGAYEQYF
j_gene: TRBJ2-7
d_gene: TRBD2
v_gene: TRBV5-1
len: 15
abundance: few

CDR3nt: TGTGCCAGTAGTATAGTTGGACTAGCTGCCGGGGAGCTGTTTTTT
CDR3aa: CASSIVGLAAGELFF
j_gene: TRBJ2-2
d_gene: TRBD2
v_gene: TRBV19
len: 15
abundance: -

CDR3nt: TGTGCCAGTAGTTTACAGGGGGGGGCCGGGGAGCTGTTTTTT
CDR3aa: CASSLQGGAGELFF
j_gene: TRBJ2-2
d_gene: -
v_gene: TRBV19
len: 14
abundance: -

CDR3nt: TGTGCCAGCGTACGGGACAGGAACACTGAAGCTTTCTTT
CDR3aa: CASVRDRNTEAFF
j_gene: TRBJ1-1
d_gene: TRBD1
v_gene: TRBV2
len: 13
abundance: -